This T cell receptor (beta chain) was obtained from a study of blood T cell repertoires in COVID-19. Source study methods: Scientists estimated how many nucleated cells there were by amplifying reference gene primers. Generated by immunoSEQ multiplex PCR, the TCRdb table keeps only in-frame clones and is missing some. V, J and clone size were drawn from that table, and D and trimming were deduced from the DNA. Seen here are 200,000 or so clones, 75% to 90% observed once, and the top ten hold under 3%. CDR1 and CDR2 from the germline V gene are LNHNV and YYDKDF (reference sequence). The V and J ends lost 0 bases and 7 bases, in that order; junction bases with no gene match: 9. The CDR3 covers 16 residues.

Sequenced input: PBMCs or T cells enriched from blood (not recorded which). This TCR was sampled from a woman in her thirties or forties with acute COVID-19. This chain links TRBV15 with TRBJ1-1; TRBD1 matches 9 bases. Here the CDR3 reads CATSRDRDRGFLEAFF. The CDR3 DNA sequence: TGTGCCACCAGCAGAGATCGAGACAGGGGGTTCCTTGAAGCTTTCTTT.